The rows below give T cell receptor beta chains drawn from one sample of a study of T cell responses to AZD1222 COVID-19 vaccine. Here immunoSEQ multiplex PCR was the method, and the copy in TCRdb shows in-frame clones only, minus some. The data contain around 200,000 clones, 80% to 90% of them seen just once; the ten biggest clones take up approximately 0.5%. Specimen: peripheral blood, collected on day 0 of AZD1222 vaccination. Every receptor here comes from an adult in good health. The CDR3 runs from the conserved cysteine through the conserved F or W. Where a row states a size, it is once, few, many or the class of an expanded clone; other rows omit it.

abundance: -
v_gene: TRBV5-6
j_gene: TRBJ1-3
CDR3aa: CASSFGGGNTIYF

abundance: -
v_gene: TRBV4-2
j_gene: TRBJ2-2
CDR3aa: CASSQQDSLNGGELFF

abundance: -
v_gene: TRBV28
j_gene: TRBJ1-5
CDR3aa: CASHSLLAGGDQPQHF

abundance: -
v_gene: TRBV9
j_gene: TRBJ1-1
CDR3aa: CASSRRGGRDEAFF

abundance: -
v_gene: TRBV19
j_gene: TRBJ1-2
CDR3aa: CASSPRTGPSGGYTF

abundance: -
v_gene: TRBV9
j_gene: TRBJ1-5
CDR3aa: CASSLTGDRQPQHF

abundance: -
v_gene: TRBV2
j_gene: TRBJ2-1
CDR3aa: CAGTSGALRNEQFF

abundance: once
v_gene: TRBV27
j_gene: TRBJ1-1
CDR3aa: CASSVGRQNTEAFF

abundance: once
v_gene: TRBV12-3/TRBV12-4
j_gene: TRBJ1-5
CDR3aa: CASTQGFNQPQHF

abundance: -
v_gene: TRBV9
j_gene: TRBJ2-1
CDR3aa: CASSVAPGPEYEQFF

abundance: -
v_gene: TRBV28
j_gene: TRBJ1-6
CDR3aa: CASSPLDRDNSPLHF

abundance: -
v_gene: TRBV27
j_gene: TRBJ2-1
CDR3aa: CASSLPIGRQGGRNEQFF

abundance: -
v_gene: TRBV30
j_gene: TRBJ1-6
CDR3aa: CAWTRQRQLASPLHF

abundance: -
v_gene: TRBV28
j_gene: TRBJ1-2
CDR3aa: CASSSTTPGRGEGYTF

abundance: -
v_gene: TRBV29-1
j_gene: TRBJ1-2
CDR3aa: CSVAAQSTYGYTF

abundance: -
v_gene: TRBV19
j_gene: TRBJ2-1
CDR3aa: CASSIAPSLAGGLNNEQFF

abundance: -
v_gene: TRBV12-5
j_gene: TRBJ2-3
CDR3aa: CASGDGTITDTQYF

abundance: -
v_gene: TRBV5-1
j_gene: TRBJ2-3
CDR3aa: CASSWTSGSTDTQYF

abundance: -
v_gene: TRBV6-6
j_gene: TRBJ1-4
CDR3aa: CASSRATTGTLGEKLFF

abundance: -
v_gene: TRBV12-3/TRBV12-4
j_gene: TRBJ1-1
CDR3aa: CASSPINTEAFF